By proportion, the clone carrying this T cell receptor (beta chain) is medium-sized. As yet, its antigen is unknown. This CDR3 has 16 residues. V lost 8 bases and J lost 5; bases outside the gene matches: 13. This sample is drawn from a study of T cell repertoires in cytomegalovirus infection. Study outcomes and limitations: What dominated the ex vivo response were HLA-C-restricted CMV-specific TCR beta clonotypes.

TCRdb reprocessed the reads with MiXCR, giving one entry per CDR3 protein. This table holds roughly 180,000 distinct CDR3 sequences, about 22% found once. The chain combines TRBV12-3 or TRBV12-4 with TRBJ2-5; TRBD2 matches 11 bases. The receptor was derived from a human donor in good health (CMV status not recorded). Some clones in this sample may be carry-over from other donors' samples. The material was CD8+ T cells from cultured PBMCs, obtained from culture after CMV antigen stimulation. The CDR3, as DNA: TGTGCCAGCTTCCCGGGACTAGCGGCACCAAGGGAGACCCAGTACTTC. Amino acid sequence: CASFPGLAAPRETQYF.